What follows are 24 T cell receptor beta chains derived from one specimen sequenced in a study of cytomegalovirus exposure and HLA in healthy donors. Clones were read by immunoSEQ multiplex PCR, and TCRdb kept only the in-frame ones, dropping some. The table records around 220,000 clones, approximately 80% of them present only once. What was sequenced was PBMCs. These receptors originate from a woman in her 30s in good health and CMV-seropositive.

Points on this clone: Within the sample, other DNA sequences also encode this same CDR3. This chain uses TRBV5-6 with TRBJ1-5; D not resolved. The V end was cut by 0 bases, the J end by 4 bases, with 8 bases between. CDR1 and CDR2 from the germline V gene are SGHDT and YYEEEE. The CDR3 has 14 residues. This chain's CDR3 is CASSLGQANQPQHF. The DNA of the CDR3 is TGTGCCAGCAGCTTGGGTCAGGCTAATCAGCCCCAGCATTTT.

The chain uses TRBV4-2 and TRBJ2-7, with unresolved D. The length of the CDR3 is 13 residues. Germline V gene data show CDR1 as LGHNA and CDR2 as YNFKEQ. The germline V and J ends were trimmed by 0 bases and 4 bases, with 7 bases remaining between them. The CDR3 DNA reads TGTGCCAGCAGCCAAGACCACGGATACGAGCAGTACTTC. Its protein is CASSQDHGYEQYF.

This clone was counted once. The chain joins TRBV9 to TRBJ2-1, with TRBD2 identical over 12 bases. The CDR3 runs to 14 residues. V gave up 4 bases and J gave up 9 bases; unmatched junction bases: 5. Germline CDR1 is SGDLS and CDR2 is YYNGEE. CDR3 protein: CASSTGTSGFEQFF. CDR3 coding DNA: TGTGCCAGCAGCACCGGGACTAGCGGGTTTGAGCAGTTCTTC.

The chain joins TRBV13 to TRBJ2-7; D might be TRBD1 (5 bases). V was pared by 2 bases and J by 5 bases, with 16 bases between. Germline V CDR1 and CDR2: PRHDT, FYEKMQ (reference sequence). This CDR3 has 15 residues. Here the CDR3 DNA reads TGTGCCAGCAGCTTACTCGGGCAGGGCAGGAACGAGCAGTACTTC. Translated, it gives CASSLLGQGRNEQYF.

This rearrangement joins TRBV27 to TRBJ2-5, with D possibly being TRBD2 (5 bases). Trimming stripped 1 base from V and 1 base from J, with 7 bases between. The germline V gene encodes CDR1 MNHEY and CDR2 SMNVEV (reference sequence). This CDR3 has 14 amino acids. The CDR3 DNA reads TGTGCCAGCAGTTTATACGGGGTCCAAGAGACCCAGTACTTC. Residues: CASSLYGVQETQYF.

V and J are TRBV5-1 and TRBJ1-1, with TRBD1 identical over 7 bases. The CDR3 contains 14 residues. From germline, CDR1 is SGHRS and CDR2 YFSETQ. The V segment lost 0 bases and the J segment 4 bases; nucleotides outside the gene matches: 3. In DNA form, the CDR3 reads TGCGCCAGCAGCTTGGGGGGGACAGTCACTGAAGCTTTCTTT. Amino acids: CASSLGGTVTEAFF.

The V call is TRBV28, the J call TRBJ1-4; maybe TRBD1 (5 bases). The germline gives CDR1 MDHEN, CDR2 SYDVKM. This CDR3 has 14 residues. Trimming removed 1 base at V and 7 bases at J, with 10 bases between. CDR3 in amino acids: CASSLSGALEKLFF. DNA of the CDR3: TGTGCCAGCAGTTTATCCGGGGCTCTTGAAAAACTGTTTTTT. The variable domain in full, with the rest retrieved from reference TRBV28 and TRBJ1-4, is DVKVTQSSRYLVKRTGEKVFLECVQDMDHENMFWYRQDPGLGLRLIYFSYDVKMKEKGDIPEGYSVSREKKERFSLILESASTNQTSMYLCASSLSGALEKLFFGSGTQLSVL.

CDR3 residues: CASSDGYTF. CDR3 nucleotides: TGTGCCAGCAGTGATGGCTACACCTTC. The gene calls are TRBV2 and TRBJ1-2; D uncertain. The CDR3 spans 9 residues. Trimming cost V 3 bases and J 7 bases, with 0 bases left between them. The germline gives CDR1 SNHLY, CDR2 FYNNEI.

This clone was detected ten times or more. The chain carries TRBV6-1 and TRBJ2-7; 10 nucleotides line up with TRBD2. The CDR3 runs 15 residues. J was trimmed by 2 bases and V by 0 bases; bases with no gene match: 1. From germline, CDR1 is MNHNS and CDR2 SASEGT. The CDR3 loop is CASSEALAGPYEQYF. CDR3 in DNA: TGTGCCAGCAGTGAAGCACTAGCGGGACCCTACGAGCAGTACTTC.

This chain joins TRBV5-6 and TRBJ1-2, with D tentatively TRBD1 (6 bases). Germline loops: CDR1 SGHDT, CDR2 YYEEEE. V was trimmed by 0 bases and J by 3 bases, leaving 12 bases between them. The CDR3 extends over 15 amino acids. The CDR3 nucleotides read TGTGCCAGCAGCTTGGACAGGGCCACCTACTATGGCTACACCTTC. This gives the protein CASSLDRATYYGYTF.

CDR3 amino acids: CASSQVVNSGNTIYF. As DNA, the CDR3 is TGCGCCAGCAGCCAAGTCGTTAACTCTGGAAACACCATATATTTT. The chain joins TRBV4-1 to TRBJ1-3; D call uncertain. The V end lost 1 base, the J end lost 0 bases, and 7 bases lay between the germline ends. There are 15 residues in the CDR3. Germline V gives CDR1 MGHRA, CDR2 YSYEKL.

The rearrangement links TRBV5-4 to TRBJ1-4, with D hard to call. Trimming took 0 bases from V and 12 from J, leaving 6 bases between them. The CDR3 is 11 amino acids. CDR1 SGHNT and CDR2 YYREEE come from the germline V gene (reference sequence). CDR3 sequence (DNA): TGTGCCAGCAGCTTGGAACGACAACTGTTTTTT. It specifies CASSLERQLFF.

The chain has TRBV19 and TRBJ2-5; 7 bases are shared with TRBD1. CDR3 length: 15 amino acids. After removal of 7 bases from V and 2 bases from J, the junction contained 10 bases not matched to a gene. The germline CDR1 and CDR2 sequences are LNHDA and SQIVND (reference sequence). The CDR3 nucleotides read TGTGCCAGTAACCCCGGGACAGCGTATCAAGAGACCCAGTACTTC. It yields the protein CASNPGTAYQETQYF.

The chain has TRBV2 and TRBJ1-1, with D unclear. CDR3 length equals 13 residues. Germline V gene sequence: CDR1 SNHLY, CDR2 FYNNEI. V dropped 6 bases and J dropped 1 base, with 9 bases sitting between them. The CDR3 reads CASRLGPNTEAFF. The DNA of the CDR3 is TGTGCCAGCAGATTAGGTCCGAACACTGAAGCTTTCTTT.

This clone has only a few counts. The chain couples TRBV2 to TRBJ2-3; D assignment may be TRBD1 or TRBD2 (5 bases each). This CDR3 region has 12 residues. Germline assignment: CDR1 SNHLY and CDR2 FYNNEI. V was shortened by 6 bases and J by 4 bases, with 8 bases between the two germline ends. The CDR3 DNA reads TGTGCCAGCAGCGGGACCGCAGATACGCAGTATTTT. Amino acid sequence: CASSGTADTQYF. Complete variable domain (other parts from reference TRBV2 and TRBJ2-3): EPEVTQTPSHQVTQMGQEVILRCVPISNHLYFYWYRQILGQKVEFLVSFYNNEISEKSEIFDDQFSVERPDGSNFTLKIRSTKLEDSAMYFCASSGTADTQYFGPGTRLTVL.

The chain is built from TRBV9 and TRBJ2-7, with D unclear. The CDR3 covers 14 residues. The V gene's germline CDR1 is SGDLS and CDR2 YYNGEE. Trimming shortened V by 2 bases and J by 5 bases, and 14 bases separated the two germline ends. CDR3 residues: CASSVSSNENEQYF. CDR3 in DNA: TGTGCCAGCAGCGTGTCTTCGAACGAGAACGAGCAGTACTTC. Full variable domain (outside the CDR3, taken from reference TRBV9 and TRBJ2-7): DSGVTQTPKHLITATGQRVTLRCSPRSGDLSVYWYQQSLDQGLQFLIQYYNGEERAKGNILERFSAQQFPDLHSELNLSSLELGDSALYFCASSVSSNENEQYFGPGTRLTVT.

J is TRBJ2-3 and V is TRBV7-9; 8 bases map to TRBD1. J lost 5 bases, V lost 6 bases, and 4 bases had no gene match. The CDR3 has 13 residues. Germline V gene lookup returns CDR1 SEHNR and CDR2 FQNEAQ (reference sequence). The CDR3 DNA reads TGTGCCAGCAGGGACAGGGATATAGATACGCAGTATTTT. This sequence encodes CASRDRDIDTQYF.

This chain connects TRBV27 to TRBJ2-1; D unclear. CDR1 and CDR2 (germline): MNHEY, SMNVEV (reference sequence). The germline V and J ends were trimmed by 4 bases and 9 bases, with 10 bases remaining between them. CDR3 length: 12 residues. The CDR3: CASSSVGIEQFF. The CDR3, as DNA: TGTGCCAGCAGTTCCGTGGGAATTGAGCAGTTCTTC.

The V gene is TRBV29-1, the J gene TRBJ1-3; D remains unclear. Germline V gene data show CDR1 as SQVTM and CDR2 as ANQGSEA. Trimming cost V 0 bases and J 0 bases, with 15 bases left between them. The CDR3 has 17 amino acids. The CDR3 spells CSVEDLNGRSSGNTIYF. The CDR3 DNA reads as TGCAGCGTTGAAGATCTTAACGGACGTAGCTCTGGAAACACCATATATTTT. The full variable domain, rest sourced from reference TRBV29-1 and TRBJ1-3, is SAVISQKPSRDICQRGTSLTIQCQVDSQVTMMFWYRQQPGQSLTLIATANQGSEATYESGFVIDKFPISRPNLTFSTLTVSNMSPEDSSIYLCSVEDLNGRSSGNTIYFGEGSWLTVV.

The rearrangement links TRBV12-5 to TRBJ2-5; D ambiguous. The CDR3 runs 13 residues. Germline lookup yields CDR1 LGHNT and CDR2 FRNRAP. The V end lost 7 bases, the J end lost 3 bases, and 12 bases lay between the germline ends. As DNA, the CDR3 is TGTGCTAGTGCCCTACCGACGGAAGAGACCCAGTACTTC. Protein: CASALPTEETQYF.

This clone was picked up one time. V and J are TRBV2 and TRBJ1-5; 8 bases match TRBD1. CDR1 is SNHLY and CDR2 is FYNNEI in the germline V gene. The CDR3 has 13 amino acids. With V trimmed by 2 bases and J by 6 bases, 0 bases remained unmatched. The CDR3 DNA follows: TGTGCCAGCAGTGAAACAGGGGGTCAGCCCCAGCATTTT. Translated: CASSETGGQPQHF.

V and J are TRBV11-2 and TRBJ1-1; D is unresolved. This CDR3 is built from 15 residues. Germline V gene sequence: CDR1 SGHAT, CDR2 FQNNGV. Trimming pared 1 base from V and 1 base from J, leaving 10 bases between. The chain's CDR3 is CASSLGGQSNTEAFF. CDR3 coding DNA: TGTGCCAGCAGCTTAGGAGGTCAGTCGAACACTGAAGCTTTCTTT.

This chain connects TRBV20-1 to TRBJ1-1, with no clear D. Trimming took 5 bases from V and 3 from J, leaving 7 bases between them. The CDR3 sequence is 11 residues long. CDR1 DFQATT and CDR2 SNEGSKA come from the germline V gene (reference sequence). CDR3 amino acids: CSAGDYTEAFF. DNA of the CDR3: TGCAGTGCTGGGGATTACACTGAAGCTTTCTTT.

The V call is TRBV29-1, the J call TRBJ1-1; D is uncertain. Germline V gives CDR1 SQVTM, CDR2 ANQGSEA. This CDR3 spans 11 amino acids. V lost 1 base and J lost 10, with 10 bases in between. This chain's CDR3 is CSVEARVGAFF. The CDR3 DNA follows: TGCAGCGTTGAAGCCCGGGTGGGAGCTTTCTTT.